Following are 6 T cell receptor beta chains from one sample sequenced in a study of PD-1 blockade in classical Hodgkin lymphoma (dated by TCRdb to 2019 to 2021). The library was produced with the immunoSEQ multiplex PCR assay. Sourced from immuneACCESS, this table was stored by TCRdb with only in-frame sequences that have V and J called. A share of the clones is absent; for the studies checked, an unresolved V gene accounts for under half, and the remainder has no known explanation. Within this sample are 20,000 to 30,000 clones, with around 90% of them counted one time only. 0.5% to 0.55% of the sample comes from the top ten. What this sample's time point label stands for: newly diagnosed, previously untreated cHL patient sample. Magnetic negative selection with a Miltenyi CD4+ T cell isolation kit was used to purify CD4+ T cells from thawed PBMCs. Sequencing was performed on CD4+ T cells from blood. The receptors stem from a human donor with classical Hodgkin lymphoma.

The rearrangement joins TRBV7-2 to TRBJ2-1; the match to TRBD1 covers 7 bases. The CDR3 runs 12 residues. Trimming at V came to 3 bases and at J to 9 bases, leaving 2 bases not matched to a gene. Germline CDR1 and CDR2: SGHTA and FQGNSA. The CDR3: CASSFSGGEQFF. The CDR3 bases are TGTGCCAGCAGCTTTTCAGGGGGTGAGCAGTTCTTC.

The rearrangement joins TRBV6-6 to TRBJ2-7; TRBD1 might be the D (6 bases). This CDR3 has 14 amino acids. The germline CDR1 and CDR2 sequences are MNHNY and SVGAGI (reference sequence). Trimming stripped 2 bases from V and 6 bases from J, with 14 bases between. Here the CDR3 reads CASSYGRGSVEQYF. The CDR3 DNA follows: TGTGCCAGCAGTTACGGAAGGGGGTCCGTCGAGCAGTACTTC.

The rearrangement joins TRBV7-6 to TRBJ1-6; D is ambiguous. The CDR3 is 15 amino acids. Looked up from germline, CDR1 is SGHVS and CDR2 is FNYEAQ. V lost 0 bases, J lost 11 bases, and 14 bases lay in between. The CDR3 DNA reads TGTGCCAGCAGCTTAGCGGTCCGGGGTTTGACACCCCTCCACTTT. Translating gives CASSLAVRGLTPLHF.

The chain has TRBV7-6 and TRBJ2-5, with D maybe TRBD1 (6 bases). Gene TRBJ2-7 matches the end of the DNA better, so the J call may be wrong. The CDR3 extends over 15 amino acids. Germline V lookup: CDR1 SGHVS, CDR2 FNYEAQ. The CDR3 sequence is CASSLGRGGSYEQYF. The CDR3 bases are TGTGCCAGCAGCTTAGGCAGGGGTGGCTCCTACGAGCAGTACTTC.

This clone was counted between two and nine times. The chain has TRBV7-9 and TRBJ2-3; D possibly corresponds to TRBD2 (7 bases). Germline loops: CDR1 SEHNR, CDR2 FQNEAQ (reference sequence). The CDR3 contains 14 residues. Trimming removed 5 bases at V and 9 bases at J, with 18 bases between. In DNA form, the CDR3 reads TGTGCCAGCAGCCCGTCCCGGGGGGCGGGAACGCAGTATTTT. This codes for CASSPSRGAGTQYF.

The CDR3 sequence is CASSLGGLGNTIYF. The CDR3 DNA reads as TGTGCCAGCAGCTTAGGCGGACTTGGAAACACCATATATTTT. J is TRBJ1-3 and V is TRBV7-9; D uncertain. CDR3 size: 14 residues. From germline, CDR1 is SEHNR and CDR2 FQNEAQ (reference sequence). V shed 1 base and J shed 3 bases, with 7 bases lying between them.